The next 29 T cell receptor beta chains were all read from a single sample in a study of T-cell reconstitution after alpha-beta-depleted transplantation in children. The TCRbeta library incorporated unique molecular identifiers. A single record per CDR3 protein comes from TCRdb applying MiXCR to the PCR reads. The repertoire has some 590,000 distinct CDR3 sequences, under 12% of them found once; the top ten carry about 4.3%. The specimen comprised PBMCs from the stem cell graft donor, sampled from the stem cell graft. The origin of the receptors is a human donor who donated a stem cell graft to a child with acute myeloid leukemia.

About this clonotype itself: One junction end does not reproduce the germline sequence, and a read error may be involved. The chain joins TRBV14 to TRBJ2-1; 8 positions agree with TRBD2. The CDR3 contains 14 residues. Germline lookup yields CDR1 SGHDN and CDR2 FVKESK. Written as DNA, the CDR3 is TGTGCCAGCACCCTAGCGGGTGCCTACAATGAGCAGTGCTTC. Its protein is CASTLAGAYNEQCF.

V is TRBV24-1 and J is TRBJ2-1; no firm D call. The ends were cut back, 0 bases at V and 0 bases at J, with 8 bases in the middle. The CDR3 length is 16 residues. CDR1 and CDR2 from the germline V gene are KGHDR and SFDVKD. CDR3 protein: CATSDLRPSSYNEQFF. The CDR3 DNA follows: TGTGCCACCAGTGATTTGCGCCCTAGCTCCTACAATGAGCAGTTCTTC.

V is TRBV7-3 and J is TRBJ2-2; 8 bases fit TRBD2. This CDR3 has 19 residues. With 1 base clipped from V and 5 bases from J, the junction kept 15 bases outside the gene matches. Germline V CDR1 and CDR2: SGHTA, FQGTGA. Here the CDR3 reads CASSLIKGTSGRKTGELFF. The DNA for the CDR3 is TGTGCCAGCAGCTTAATTAAGGGGACTAGTGGGAGGAAGACCGGGGAGCTGTTTTTT.

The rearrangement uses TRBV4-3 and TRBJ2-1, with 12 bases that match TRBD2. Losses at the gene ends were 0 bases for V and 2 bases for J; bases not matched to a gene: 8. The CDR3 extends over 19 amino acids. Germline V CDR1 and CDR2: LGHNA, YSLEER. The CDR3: CASSQERASGRGTYNEQFF. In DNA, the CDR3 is TGCGCCAGCAGCCAAGAGCGGGCTAGCGGGAGGGGTACCTACAATGAGCAGTTCTTC.

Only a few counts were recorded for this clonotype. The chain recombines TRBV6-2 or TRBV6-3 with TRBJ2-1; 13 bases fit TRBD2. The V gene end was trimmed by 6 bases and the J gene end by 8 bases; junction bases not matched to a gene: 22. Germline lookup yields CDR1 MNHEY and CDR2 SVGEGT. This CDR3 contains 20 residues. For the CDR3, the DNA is TGTGCCAGCAGACCAAACTCGGGACAGGGCGGGACTAGCGGGATCTATGAGCAGTTCTTC. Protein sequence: CASRPNSGQGGTSGIYEQFF.

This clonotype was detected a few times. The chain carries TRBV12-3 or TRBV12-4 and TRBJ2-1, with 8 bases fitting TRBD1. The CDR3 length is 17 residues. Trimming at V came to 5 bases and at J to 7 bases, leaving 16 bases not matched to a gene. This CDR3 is CASSNPLGTGLRNEQFF. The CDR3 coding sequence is TGTGCCAGCAGTAACCCCCTCGGGACAGGCTTGCGGAATGAGCAGTTCTTC.

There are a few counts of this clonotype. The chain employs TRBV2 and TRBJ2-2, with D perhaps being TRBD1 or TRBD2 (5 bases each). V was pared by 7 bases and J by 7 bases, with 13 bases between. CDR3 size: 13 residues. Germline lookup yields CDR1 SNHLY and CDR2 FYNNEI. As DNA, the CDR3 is TGTGCCAGCATCCTGCAGGGAGTCGGGGAGCTGTTTTTT. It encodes CASILQGVGELFF.

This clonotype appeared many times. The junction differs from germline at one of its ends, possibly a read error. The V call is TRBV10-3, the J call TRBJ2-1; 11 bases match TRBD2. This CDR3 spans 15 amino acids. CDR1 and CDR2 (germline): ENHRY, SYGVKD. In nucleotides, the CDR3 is TGTGCCATCAGTGGGCTAGCGGGAGGCTACTATGAGCAGTTCTTC. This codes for CAISGLAGGYYEQFF.

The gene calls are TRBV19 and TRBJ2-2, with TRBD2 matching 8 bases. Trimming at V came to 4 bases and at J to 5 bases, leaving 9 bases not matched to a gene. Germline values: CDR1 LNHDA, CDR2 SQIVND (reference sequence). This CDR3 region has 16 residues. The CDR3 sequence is CASSNSAGVGTGELFF. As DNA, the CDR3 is TGTGCCAGTAGTAACTCAGCGGGAGTGGGAACCGGGGAGCTGTTTTTT.

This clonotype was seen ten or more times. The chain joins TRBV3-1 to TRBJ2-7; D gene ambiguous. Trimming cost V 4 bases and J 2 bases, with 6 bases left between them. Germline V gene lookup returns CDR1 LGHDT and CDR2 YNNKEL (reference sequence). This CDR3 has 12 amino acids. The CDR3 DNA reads TGTGCCAGCAGCCGTCGTCCCTACGAGCAGTACTTC. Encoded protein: CASSRRPYEQYF.

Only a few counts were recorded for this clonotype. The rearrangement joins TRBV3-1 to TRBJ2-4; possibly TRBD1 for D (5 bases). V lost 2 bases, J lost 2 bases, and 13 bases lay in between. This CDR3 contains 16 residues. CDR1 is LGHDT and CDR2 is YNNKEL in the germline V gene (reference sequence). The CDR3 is CASSQIRGWSKNIQYF. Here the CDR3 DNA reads TGTGCCAGCAGCCAAATAAGGGGATGGTCCAAAAACATTCAGTACTTC.

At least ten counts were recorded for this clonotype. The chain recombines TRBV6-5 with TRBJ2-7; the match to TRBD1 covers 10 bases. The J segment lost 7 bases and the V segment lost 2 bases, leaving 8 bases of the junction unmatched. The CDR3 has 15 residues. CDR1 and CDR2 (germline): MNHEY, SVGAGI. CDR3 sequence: CASSYGDRGPEEQYF. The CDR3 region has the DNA TGTGCCAGCAGTTACGGCGACAGGGGGCCGGAGGAGCAGTACTTC.

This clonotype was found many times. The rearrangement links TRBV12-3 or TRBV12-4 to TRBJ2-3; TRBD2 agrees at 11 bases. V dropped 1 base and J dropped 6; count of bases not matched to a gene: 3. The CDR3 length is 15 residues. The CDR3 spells CASSLGSSGGDTQYF. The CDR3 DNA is TGTGCCAGCAGTTTAGGCTCTAGCGGGGGGGATACGCAGTATTTT.

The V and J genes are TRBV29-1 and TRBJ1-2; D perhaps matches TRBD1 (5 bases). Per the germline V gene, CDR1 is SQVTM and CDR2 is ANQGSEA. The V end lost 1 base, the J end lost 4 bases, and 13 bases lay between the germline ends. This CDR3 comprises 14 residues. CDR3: CSVEGRGKGYGYTF. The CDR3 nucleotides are TGCAGCGTTGAAGGCCGGGGGAAGGGCTATGGCTACACCTTC.

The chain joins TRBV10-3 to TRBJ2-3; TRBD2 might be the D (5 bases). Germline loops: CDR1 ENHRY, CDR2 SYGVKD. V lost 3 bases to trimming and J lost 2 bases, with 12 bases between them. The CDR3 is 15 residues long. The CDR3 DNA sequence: TGTGCCATCAGTGAAGAGGAGCGGTTCACAGATACGCAGTATTTT. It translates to CAISEEERFTDTQYF.

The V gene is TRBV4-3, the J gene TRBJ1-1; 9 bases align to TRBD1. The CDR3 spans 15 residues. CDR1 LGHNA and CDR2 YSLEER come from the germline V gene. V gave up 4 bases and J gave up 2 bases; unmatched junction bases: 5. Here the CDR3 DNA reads TGCGCCAGCAGCCGACTTACAGGGGGCAACACTGAAGCTTTCTTT. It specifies CASSRLTGGNTEAFF.

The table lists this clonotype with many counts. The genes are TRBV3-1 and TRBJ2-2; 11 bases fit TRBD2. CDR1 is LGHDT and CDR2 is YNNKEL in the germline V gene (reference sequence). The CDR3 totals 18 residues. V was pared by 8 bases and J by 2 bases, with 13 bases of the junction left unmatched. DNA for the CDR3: TGTGCCAGCGGCGGTCCGGGACTAGCGGATCAAAACACCGGGGAGCTGTTTTTT. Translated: CASGGPGLADQNTGELFF.

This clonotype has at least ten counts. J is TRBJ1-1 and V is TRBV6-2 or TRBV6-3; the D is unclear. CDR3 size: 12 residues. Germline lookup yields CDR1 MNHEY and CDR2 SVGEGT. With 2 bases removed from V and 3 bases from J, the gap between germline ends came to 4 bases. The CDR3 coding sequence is TGTGCCAGCAGTTACGAGTACACTGAAGCTTTCTTT. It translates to CASSYEYTEAFF.

CDR3 nucleotide sequence: TGCAGTGCTAGAGCGGGGGGCGTCTATGGCTACACCTTC. Its protein is CSARAGGVYGYTF. This chain links TRBV20-1 with TRBJ1-2; tentatively, D is TRBD1 (6 bases). CDR1 and CDR2 from the germline V gene are DFQATT and SNEGSKA (reference sequence). The CDR3 covers 13 residues. Trimming left V 1 base short and J 4 bases short, with 10 bases between.

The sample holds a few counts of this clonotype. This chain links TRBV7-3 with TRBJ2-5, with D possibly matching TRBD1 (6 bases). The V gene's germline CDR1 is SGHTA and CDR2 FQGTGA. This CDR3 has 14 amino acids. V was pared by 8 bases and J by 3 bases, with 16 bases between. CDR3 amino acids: CASGPGRGEETQYF. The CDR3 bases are TGTGCCAGCGGCCCGGGCAGGGGAGAAGAGACCCAGTACTTC.

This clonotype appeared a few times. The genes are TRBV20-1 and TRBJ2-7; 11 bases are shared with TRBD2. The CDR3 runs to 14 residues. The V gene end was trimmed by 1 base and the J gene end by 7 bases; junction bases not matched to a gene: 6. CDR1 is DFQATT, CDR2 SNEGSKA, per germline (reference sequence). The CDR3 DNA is TGCAGTGCTAGAGTCGGTAGCGGGAGGGGAGAGCAGTACTTC. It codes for CSARVGSGRGEQYF.

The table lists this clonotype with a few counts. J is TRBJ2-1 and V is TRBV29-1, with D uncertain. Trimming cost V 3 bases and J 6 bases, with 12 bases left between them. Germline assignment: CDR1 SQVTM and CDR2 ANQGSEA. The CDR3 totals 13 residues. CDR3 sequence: CSVEKDQGNEQFF. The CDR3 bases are TGCAGCGTTGAGAAGGACCAAGGCAATGAGCAGTTCTTC.

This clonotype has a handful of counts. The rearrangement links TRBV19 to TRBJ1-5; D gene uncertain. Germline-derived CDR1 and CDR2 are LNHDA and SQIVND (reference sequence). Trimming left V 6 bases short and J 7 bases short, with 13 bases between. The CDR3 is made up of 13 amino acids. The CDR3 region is CASRDPPNQPQHF. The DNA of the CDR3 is TGTGCCAGTAGGGACCCTCCCAACCAGCCCCAGCATTTT.

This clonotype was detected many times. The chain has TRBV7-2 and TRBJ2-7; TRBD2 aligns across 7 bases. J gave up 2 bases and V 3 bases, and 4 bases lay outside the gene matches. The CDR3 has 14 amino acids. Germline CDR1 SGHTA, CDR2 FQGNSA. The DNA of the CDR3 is TGTGCCAGCAGCTTGAGAAGCGGGACCTACGAGCAGTACTTC. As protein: CASSLRSGTYEQYF.

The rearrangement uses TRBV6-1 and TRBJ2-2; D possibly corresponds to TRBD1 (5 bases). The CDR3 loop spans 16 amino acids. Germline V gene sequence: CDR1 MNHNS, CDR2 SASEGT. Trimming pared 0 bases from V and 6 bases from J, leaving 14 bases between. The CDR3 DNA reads TGTGCCAGCAGTGAAGCTCAGGGCTCCACGGCCGGGGAGCTGTTTTTT. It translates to CASSEAQGSTAGELFF.

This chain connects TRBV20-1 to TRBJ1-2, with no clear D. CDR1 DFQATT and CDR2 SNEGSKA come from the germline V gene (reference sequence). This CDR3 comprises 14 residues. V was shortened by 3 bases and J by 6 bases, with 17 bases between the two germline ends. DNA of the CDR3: TGCAGTGCTAGCCCCCCGGGAGGTGGAGATGGCTACACCTTC. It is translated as CSASPPGGGDGYTF.

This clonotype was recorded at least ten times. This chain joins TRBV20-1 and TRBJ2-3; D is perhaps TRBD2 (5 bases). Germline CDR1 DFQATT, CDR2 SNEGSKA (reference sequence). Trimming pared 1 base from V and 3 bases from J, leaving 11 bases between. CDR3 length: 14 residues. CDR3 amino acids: CSARGVGGTDTQYF. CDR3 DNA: TGCAGTGCTAGAGGAGTCGGCGGGACAGATACGCAGTATTTT.

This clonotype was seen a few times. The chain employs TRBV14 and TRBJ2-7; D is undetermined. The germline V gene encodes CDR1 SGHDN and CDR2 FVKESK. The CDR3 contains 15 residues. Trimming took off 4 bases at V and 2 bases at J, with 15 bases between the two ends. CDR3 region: CASSPQGAQTYEQYF. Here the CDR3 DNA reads TGTGCCAGCAGCCCCCAAGGAGCCCAGACCTACGAGCAGTACTTC.

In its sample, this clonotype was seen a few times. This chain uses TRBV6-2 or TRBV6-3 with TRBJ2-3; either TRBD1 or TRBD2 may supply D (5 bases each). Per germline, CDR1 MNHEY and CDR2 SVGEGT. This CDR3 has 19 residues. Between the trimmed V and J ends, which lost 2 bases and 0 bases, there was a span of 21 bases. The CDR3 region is CASSYQGTMRTSSTDTQYF. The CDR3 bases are TGTGCCAGCAGTTACCAGGGTACGATGCGGACTTCTAGCACAGATACGCAGTATTTT.